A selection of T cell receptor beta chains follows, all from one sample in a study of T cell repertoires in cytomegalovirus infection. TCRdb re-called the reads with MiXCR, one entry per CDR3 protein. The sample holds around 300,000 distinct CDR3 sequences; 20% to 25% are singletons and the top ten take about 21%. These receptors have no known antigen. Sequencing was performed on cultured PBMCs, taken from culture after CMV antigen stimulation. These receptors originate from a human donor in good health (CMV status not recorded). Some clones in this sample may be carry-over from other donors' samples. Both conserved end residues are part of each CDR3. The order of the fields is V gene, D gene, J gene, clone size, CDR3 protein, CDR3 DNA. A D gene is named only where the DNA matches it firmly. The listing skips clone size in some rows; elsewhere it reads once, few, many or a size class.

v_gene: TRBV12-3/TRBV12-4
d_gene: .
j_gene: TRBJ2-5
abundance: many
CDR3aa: CASSWDGGETQYF
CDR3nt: TGTGCCAGCAGCTGGGACGGGGGAGAGACCCAGTACTTC

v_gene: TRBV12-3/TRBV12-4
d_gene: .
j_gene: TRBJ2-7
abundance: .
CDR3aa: CASSLAVHEQYF
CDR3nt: TGTGCCAGCAGTTTAGCGGTCCACGAGCAGTACTTC

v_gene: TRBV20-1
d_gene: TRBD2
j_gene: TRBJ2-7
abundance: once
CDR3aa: CSARALLGTSGNLAPYEQYF
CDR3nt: TGCAGTGCTAGAGCCCTGCTCGGGACTAGCGGGAATCTGGCCCCCTACGAGCAGTACTTC

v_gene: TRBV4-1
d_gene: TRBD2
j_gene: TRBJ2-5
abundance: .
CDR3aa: CASSQLGAGLAEETQYF
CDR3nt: TGCGCCAGCAGCCAATTGGGGGCCGGACTAGCGGAAGAGACCCAGTACTTC

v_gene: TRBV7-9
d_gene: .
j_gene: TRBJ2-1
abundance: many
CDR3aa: CASSSISYNEQFF
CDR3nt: TGTGCCAGCAGCTCCATATCGTACAATGAGCAGTTCTTC

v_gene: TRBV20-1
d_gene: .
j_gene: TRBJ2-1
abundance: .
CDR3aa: CSARISPSSYNEQFF
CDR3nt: TGCAGTGCTAGAATTAGCCCGAGCTCCTACAATGAGCAGTTCTTC

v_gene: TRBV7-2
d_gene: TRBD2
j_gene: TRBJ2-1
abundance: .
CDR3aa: CASNPDWGGSEQFF
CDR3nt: TGTGCCAGCAATCCCGACTGGGGAGGGAGTGAGCAGTTCTTC

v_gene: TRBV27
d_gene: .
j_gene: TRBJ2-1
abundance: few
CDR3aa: CASRGTFRDEQFF
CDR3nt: TGTGCCAGCAGGGGGACCTTTAGGGATGAGCAGTTCTTC

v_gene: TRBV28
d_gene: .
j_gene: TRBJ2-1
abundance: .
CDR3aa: CASSQKDGVTYNEQFF
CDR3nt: TGTGCCAGCAGTCAGAAGGACGGGGTGACCTACAATGAGCAGTTCTTC

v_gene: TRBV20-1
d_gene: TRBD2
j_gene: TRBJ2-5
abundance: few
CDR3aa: CSASVLAGEETQYF
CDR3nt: TGCAGTGCTAGTGTCCTAGCGGGCGAAGAGACCCAGTACTTC

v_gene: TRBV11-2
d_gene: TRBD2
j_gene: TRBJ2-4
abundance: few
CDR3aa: CASSLSLAGALWYF
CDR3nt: TGTGCCAGCAGCTTGAGCCTAGCGGGAGCGCTTTGGTACTTC

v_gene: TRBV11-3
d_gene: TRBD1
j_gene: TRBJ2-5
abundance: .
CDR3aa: CASSSPTRTGGRETQYF
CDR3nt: TGTGCCAGCAGCTCCCCAACTCGGACAGGGGGCCGAGAGACCCAGTACTTC

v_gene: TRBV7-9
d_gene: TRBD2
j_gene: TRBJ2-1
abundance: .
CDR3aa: CASSFGAGGFFEQFF
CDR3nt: TGTGCCAGCAGCTTCGGAGCGGGAGGTTTTTTTGAGCAGTTCTTC

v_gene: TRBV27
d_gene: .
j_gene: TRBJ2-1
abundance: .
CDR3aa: CASSFSGGRYNEQFF
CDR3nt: TGTGCCAGCAGTTTCAGTGGGGGTAGGTACAATGAGCAGTTCTTC

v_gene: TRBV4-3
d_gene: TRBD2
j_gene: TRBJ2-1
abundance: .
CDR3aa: CASSLGAGPFNNEQFF
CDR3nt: TGCGCCAGCAGCCTCGGAGCGGGACCCTTTAACAATGAGCAGTTCTTC

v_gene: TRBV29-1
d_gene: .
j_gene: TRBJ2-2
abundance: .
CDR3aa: CSVVELGNTGELFF
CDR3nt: TGCAGCGTTGTAGAGTTGGGGAACACCGGGGAGCTGTTTTTT

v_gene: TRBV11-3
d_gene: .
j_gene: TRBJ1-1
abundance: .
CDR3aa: CASSPGGGTNTEAFF
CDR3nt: TGTGCCAGCAGCCCTGGGGGGGGCACCAACACTGAAGCTTTCTTT

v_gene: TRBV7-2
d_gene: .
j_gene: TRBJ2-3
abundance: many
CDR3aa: CASSFIQTDTQYF
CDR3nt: TGTGCCAGCAGCTTTATACAGACAGATACGCAGTATTTT

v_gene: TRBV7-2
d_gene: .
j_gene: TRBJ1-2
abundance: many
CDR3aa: CASSLGQRNNYGYTF
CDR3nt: TGTGCCAGCAGCTTAGGACAGCGGAATAACTATGGCTACACCTTC

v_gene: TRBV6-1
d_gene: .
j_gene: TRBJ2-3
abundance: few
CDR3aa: CASSAFREYTQYF
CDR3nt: TGTGCCAGCAGCGCATTTCGGGAATATACGCAGTATTTT

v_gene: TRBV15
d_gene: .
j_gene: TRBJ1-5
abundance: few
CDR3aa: CATSRNRNQPQHF
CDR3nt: TGTGCCACCAGCAGAAACAGGAATCAGCCCCAGCATTTT

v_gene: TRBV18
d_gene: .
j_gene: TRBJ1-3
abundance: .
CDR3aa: CASSPTGGNTIYF
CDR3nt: TGTGCCAGCTCACCGACTGGTGGAAACACCATATATTTT

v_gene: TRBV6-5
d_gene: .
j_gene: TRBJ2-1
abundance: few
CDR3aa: CASSPRDSYNEQFF
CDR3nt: TGTGCCAGCAGTCCCCGGGACTCCTACAATGAGCAGTTCTTC

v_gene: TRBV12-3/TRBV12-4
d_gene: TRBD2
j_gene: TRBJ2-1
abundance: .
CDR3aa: CASSLAPSGGNNEQFF
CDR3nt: TGTGCCAGCAGTTTAGCGCCTAGCGGGGGTAACAATGAGCAGTTCTTC

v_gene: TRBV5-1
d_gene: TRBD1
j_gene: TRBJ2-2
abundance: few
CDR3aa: CASSNSPGGSGELFF
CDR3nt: TGCGCCAGCAGCAATTCGCCAGGGGGCTCCGGGGAGCTGTTTTTT

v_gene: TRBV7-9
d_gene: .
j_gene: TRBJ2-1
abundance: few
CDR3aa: CAGGPSNNEQFF
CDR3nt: TGTGCCGGGGGGCCTAGCAACAATGAGCAGTTCTTC

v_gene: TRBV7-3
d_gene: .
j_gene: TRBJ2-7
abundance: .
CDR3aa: CASSESVGSREQYF
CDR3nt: TGTGCCAGCAGCGAAAGTGTAGGGTCCCGCGAGCAGTACTTC

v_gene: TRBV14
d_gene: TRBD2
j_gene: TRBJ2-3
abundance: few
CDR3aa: CASSRGLASDTQYF
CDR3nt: TGTGCCAGCAGCCGCGGACTAGCATCAGATACGCAGTATTTT

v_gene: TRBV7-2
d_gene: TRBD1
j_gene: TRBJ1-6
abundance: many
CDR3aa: CASNMGQINSPLHF
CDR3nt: TGTGCCAGCAATATGGGACAGATTAATTCACCCCTCCACTTT

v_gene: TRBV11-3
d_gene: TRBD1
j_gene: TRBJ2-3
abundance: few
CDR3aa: CASSMIPGQGADTQYF
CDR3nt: TGTGCCAGCAGCATGATCCCGGGACAGGGTGCAGATACGCAGTATTTT

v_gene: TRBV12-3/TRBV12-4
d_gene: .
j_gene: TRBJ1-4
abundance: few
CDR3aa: CASSPGRTSATNEKLFF
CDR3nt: TGTGCCAGCAGTCCGGGACGGACCAGTGCAACTAATGAAAAACTGTTTTTT

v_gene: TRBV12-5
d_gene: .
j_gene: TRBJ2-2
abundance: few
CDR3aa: CASGLVSVKGSTGELFF
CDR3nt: TGTGCTAGTGGTTTGGTATCGGTAAAAGGGAGCACCGGGGAGCTGTTTTTT

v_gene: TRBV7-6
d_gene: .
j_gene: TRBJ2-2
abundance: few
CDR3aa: CASSGGQYTGELFF
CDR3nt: TGTGCCAGCAGCGGCGGGCAATACACCGGGGAGCTGTTTTTT

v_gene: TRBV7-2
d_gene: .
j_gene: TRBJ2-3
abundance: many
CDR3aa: CASSSSGLSTDTQYF
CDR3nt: TGTGCCAGCAGTTCAAGCGGACTCAGCACAGATACGCAGTATTTT

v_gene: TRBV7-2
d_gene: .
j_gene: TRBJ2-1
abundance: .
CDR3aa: CASSYQQASYNEQFF
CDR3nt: TGTGCCAGCAGCTACCAGCAGGCCTCCTACAATGAGCAGTTCTTC

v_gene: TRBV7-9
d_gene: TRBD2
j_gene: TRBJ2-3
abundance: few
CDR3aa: CASSDRSGITDTQYF
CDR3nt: TGTGCCAGCAGCGATCGGAGCGGGATCACAGATACGCAGTATTTT

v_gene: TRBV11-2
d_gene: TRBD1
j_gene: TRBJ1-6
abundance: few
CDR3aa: CASSFLTGGNSPLHF
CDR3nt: TGTGCCAGCAGCTTCCTTACAGGGGGTAATTCACCCCTCCACTTT

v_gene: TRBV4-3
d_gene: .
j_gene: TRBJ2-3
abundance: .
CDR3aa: CASSLQAVRADTQYF
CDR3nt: TGCGCCAGCAGCCTCCAAGCGGTGCGGGCAGATACGCAGTATTTT

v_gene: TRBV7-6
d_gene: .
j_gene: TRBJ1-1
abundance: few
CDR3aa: CASSLLGGEAFF
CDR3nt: TGTGCCAGCAGCTTATTAGGGGGGGAAGCTTTCTTT

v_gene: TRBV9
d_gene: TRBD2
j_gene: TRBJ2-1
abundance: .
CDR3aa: CASSPRDYLEQFF
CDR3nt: TGTGCCAGCAGCCCCCGGGACTATTTGGAGCAGTTCTTC

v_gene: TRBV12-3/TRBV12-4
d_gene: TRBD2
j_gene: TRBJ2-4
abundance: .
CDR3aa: CASSHGGGVDIQYF
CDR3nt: TGTGCCAGCAGCCACGGGGGGGGGGTGGACATTCAGTACTTC

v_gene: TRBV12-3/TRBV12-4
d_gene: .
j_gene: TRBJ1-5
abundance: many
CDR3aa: CASSLGGGDNQPQHF
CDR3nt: TGTGCCAGCAGTTTAGGCGGCGGGGACAATCAGCCCCAGCATTTT